This T cell receptor beta chain was sequenced in a study of cytomegalovirus exposure and HLA in healthy donors. Study-wide results and caveats: Specificity for CMV antigens was confirmed in vitro for a few of the CMV-associated chains. The authors listed 164 TCR beta chains as cytomegalovirus-associated. Reports indicate that TCR beta sequences accurately predicted the HLA-A and HLA-B alleles of most subjects.

Donors showed nominal health when sampled, although they likely had unrecorded immune exposures. The PCR used 60 Vbeta and 13 Jbeta primers. Produced via immunoSEQ multiplex PCR; TCRdb's table is partial and in-frame only. Among roughly 110,000 clones, roughly 77% were seen once, and the ten largest hold 2.5%. There are 15 residues in the CDR3. Germline loops: CDR1 MNHNS, CDR2 SASEGT. The germline V and J ends were trimmed by 2 bases and 6 bases, with 16 bases remaining between them. In regard to this clone: The antigen is unknown.

The sample consisted of PBMCs. The V gene is TRBV6-1, the J gene TRBJ1-2, with D hard to call. The TCR comes from a man aged 35 to 55 in good health and CMV-seronegative. The CDR3 spells CASSELPGFLDGYTF. The CDR3 bases are TGTGCCAGCAGTGAACTTCCCGGGTTCCTAGATGGCTACACCTTC.